A selection of T cell receptor beta chains follows, all from one sample in a study of early T cells in non-severe SARS-CoV-2 infection. TCRdb processed the 5' RACE reads anew with MiXCR; each CDR3 protein has one entry. The sample includes approximately 70,000 distinct CDR3 sequences, around 10% seen only once; the top ten take about 4.5%. Sequenced input: whole blood. These receptors were obtained from an adult who was a healthcare worker with PCR-confirmed SARS-CoV-2 infection or an uninfected control (not recorded which). Both conserved end residues are trimmed from each CDR3. The order of the fields is J gene, V gene, CDR3 protein.

>TRBJ2-3|TRBV7-2
ASSASRVADTQY
>TRBJ1-2|TRBV19
ASSSLTKQGLYT
>TRBJ2-3|TRBV3-1
ASSQGSGTSGTDTQY
>TRBJ2-7|TRBV20-1
SANQPVTRKRGLHYEQY
>TRBJ2-1|TRBV10-2
ASSLAGSYNEQF
>TRBJ2-5|TRBV21-1
ASSKARRLQETQY
>TRBJ2-5|TRBV7-7
ASSLVRGGQETQY
>TRBJ2-3|TRBV13
ASSLAGGSTDTQY
>TRBJ2-1|TRBV6-2/TRBV6-3
ASGPSPGAHRGGEQF
>TRBJ2-5|TRBV6-5
ASSYSTQGPKKETQY
>TRBJ2-2|TRBV10-1
ASSGRTSGSEVNTGELF
>TRBJ2-1|TRBV29-1
SVLGSYNEQF
>TRBJ2-2|TRBV18
ASPSPTGSHTGELF
>TRBJ1-4|TRBV20-1
SATASVEGTIEKLF
>TRBJ2-1|TRBV10-3
AIRRLAAVNEQF
>TRBJ1-1|TRBV5-6
ASRRTGGYAEAF
>TRBJ1-5|TRBV6-1
ASSGQYNQPQH
>TRBJ2-5|TRBV6-5
ATRMAGDQETQY
>TRBJ1-4|TRBV11-2
ASSLDVVLAPPNEKLF
>TRBJ2-1|TRBV11-3
ASSARQAASYNEQF
>TRBJ1-1|TRBV29-1
SADRENTEAF
>TRBJ2-7|TRBV2
ASYADTGTEQY
>TRBJ2-5|TRBV29-1
SVYTGTSSETQY
>TRBJ1-1|TRBV7-9
ASSPLQNTEAF
>TRBJ1-3|TRBV29-1
SVEDRTQARNTIY
>TRBJ2-7|TRBV21-1
ASIRRQGPSEQY
>TRBJ1-4|TRBV4-1
ASSQGQGAGNEKLF
>TRBJ1-1|TRBV6-6
ASSYWDSPA
>TRBJ1-2|TRBV7-8
ASSLIGTGVGYT
>TRBJ1-2|TRBV7-2
ASSPRRGGGYT
>TRBJ2-5|TRBV29-1
SVAPRLRETQY
>TRBJ2-2|TRBV7-6
ASSPSLPNTGELF
>TRBJ1-1|TRBV5-1
ASSRQGWSTEAF
>TRBJ2-7|TRBV20-1
SARQGGEQY
>TRBJ1-2|TRBV5-6
ASRSDRSGGYT
>TRBJ2-3|TRBV29-1
SVTGILIDTQY
>TRBJ1-1|TRBV29-1
SPRRETEAF
>TRBJ1-5|TRBV18
ASSPSGVASNQPQH
>TRBJ1-6|TRBV5-4
ASSSSPLRPLH
>TRBJ2-3|TRBV29-1
SVVGGQPPDTQY
>TRBJ1-1|TRBV29-1
SVAKSTEAF
>TRBJ1-1|TRBV20-1
SARGQTNTEAF
>TRBJ2-1|TRBV20-1
SADRRAGGNEQF
>TRBJ1-1|TRBV30
AWSGGAVNTEAF
>TRBJ2-2|TRBV7-9
ASRRRRGVRTGELF
>TRBJ1-2|TRBV2
ATTRDSGDYGYT
>TRBJ1-4|TRBV7-2
ASSRQGAVNEKLF
>TRBJ2-7|TRBV28
ASHVRAGSYEQY
>TRBJ2-3|TRBV11-2
ASSLSLDTQY
>TRBJ2-7|TRBV4-1
ASSQDASAGYEQY
>TRBJ2-1|TRBV6-6
ASSVASSYNEQF
>TRBJ2-6|TRBV6-1
ASRVTGPAVLT
>TRBJ2-5|TRBV18
ASSPSGETQY
>TRBJ2-7|TRBV4-2
ASSQARGYEQY
>TRBJ2-1|TRBV7-9
ASSLDDNYNEQF
>TRBJ2-1|TRBV20-1
SARPTGYNEQF